The source of this T cell receptor beta chain is a study of blood T cell repertoires in COVID-19. Overall study: PBMCs, B-cell-depleted T cells, or T cells provided the cDNA or gDNA that made up the material.

Germline CDR1 and CDR2: LGHDT and YNNKEL (reference sequence). The trim removed 4 bases at V and 6 bases at J, leaving 5 bases unmatched. The CDR3 loop spans 13 amino acids. In the authors' workflow: Nucleated cell number was recorded as an estimate derived from reference gene primer amplification. Produced via immunoSEQ multiplex PCR; TCRdb's table is partial and in-frame only. That table supplies the V and J calls and clone size; D and trimming were determined from the DNA. This repertoire shows 170,000 or so clones, roughly 83% found once; its top ten account for 2.9%. The TCR comes from an older woman with acute or convalescent COVID-19. The V and J genes are TRBV3-1 (or the pseudogene TRBV3-2) and TRBJ1-2; 7 bases map to TRBD1. The specimen sequenced was peripheral blood. CDR3 nucleotides: TGTGCCAGCAGCCTCCGACAGGGTCATGGCTACACCTTC. This sequence encodes CASSLRQGHGYTF.